This TCR beta chain comes out of a study of blood T cells in healthy people across ages. Using a J-beta primer mix together with a sample-barcoded 5' primer, a second PCR was run for roughly 7 to 12 cycles. From the 5' RACE reads, TCRdb called clonotypes with MiXCR, one entry per CDR3 protein. Of roughly 860,000 distinct CDR3 sequences listed, about 59% are singletons. Peripheral blood samples of roughly 10 milliliters were drawn from each donor. The TCR was taken from a man younger than 45 in good health. What was sequenced was blood.

CDR3 DNA sequence: TGTGCCAGCAGCTCCTCGGGGGGCCTCGACGAGCAGTACTTC. This gives the protein CASSSSGGLDEQYF. V and J are TRBV7-9 and TRBJ2-5; D is perhaps TRBD2 (7 bases). The end of the DNA aligns better with TRBJ2-7, so the J call may be wrong. CDR3 length: 14 amino acids. The germline V gene has CDR1 SEHNR and CDR2 FQNEAQ (reference sequence).